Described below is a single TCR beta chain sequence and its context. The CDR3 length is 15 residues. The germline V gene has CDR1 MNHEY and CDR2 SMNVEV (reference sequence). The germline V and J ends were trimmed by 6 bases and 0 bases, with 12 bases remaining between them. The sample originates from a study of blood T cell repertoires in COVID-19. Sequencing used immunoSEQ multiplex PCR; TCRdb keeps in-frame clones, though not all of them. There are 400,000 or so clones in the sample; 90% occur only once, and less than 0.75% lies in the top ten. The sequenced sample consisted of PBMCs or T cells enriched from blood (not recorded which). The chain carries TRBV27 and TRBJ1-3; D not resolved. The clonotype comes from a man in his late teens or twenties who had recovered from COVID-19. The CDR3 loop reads CASRPLGNSGNTIYF. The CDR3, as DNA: TGTGCCAGCAGGCCTCTAGGTAACTCTGGAAACACCATATATTTT.